Listed here are 13 T cell receptor beta chains from one sample, sequenced in a study of blood T cell repertoires in COVID-19. Produced via immunoSEQ multiplex PCR; TCRdb's table is partial and in-frame only. There are 62,000 or so clones in the sample; roughly nine tenths occur only once, and 2.5% to 3% lies in the top ten. Sequences were obtained from peripheral blood. The receptors originated from a man aged 45-65 years with acute or convalescent COVID-19.

This rearrangement joins TRBV29-1 to TRBJ1-5, with 7 bases that match TRBD1. Germline V CDR1 and CDR2: SQVTM, ANQGSEA. The CDR3 is 16 amino acids. Unmatched junction bases numbered 14, after V lost 3 bases and J lost 6 bases. The CDR3 here is CSVDSAGGLCGQPQHF. For the CDR3, the DNA is TGCAGCGTTGATAGCGCAGGGGGACTGTGTGGTCAGCCCCAGCATTTT.

The J gene is TRBJ1-1, the V gene TRBV18, with 10 bases identical to TRBD1. Germline values: CDR1 KGHSH, CDR2 LQKENI. The CDR3 sequence is 14 residues long. Losses at the gene ends were 3 bases for V and 6 bases for J; bases not matched to a gene: 4. For the CDR3, the DNA is TGTGCCAGCTCACCGGGACAGGGGACTTCTGAAGCTTTCTTT. Encoded protein: CASSPGQGTSEAFF.

The chain combines TRBV9 with TRBJ1-5; the D gene is possibly TRBD1 (5 bases). From germline, CDR1 is SGDLS and CDR2 YYNGEE. CDR3 length equals 15 residues. The V end was cut by 0 bases, the J end by 3 bases, with 10 bases between. The CDR3 bases are TGTGCCAGCAGCGTAGACGGCAGGGTCAATCAGCCCCAGCATTTT. Amino acids: CASSVDGRVNQPQHF.

V and J are TRBV28 and TRBJ1-2, with 7 bases matching TRBD1. V shed 10 bases and J 8 bases; nucleotides not matched to a gene: 16. CDR1 and CDR2 (germline): MDHEN, SYDVKM. The CDR3 sequence is 14 residues long. CDR3: CATKADRRKGGYTF. The DNA of the CDR3 is TGTGCCACCAAAGCGGACAGGCGGAAGGGCGGCTACACCTTC.

The chain couples TRBV6-5 to TRBJ1-5; the match to TRBD1 covers 7 bases. The CDR3 is made up of 14 amino acids. The ends lost 5 bases at V and 2 bases at J; junction bases unmatched: 3. Germline V gene data show CDR1 as MNHEY and CDR2 as SVGAGI. The chain's CDR3 is CASSRQGRNQPQHF. For the CDR3, the DNA is TGTGCCAGCAGTAGACAGGGTCGCAATCAGCCCCAGCATTTT.

The genes are TRBV19 and TRBJ2-2; no clear D. Per germline, CDR1 LNHDA and CDR2 SQIVND (reference sequence). Between the trimmed V and J ends, which lost 6 bases and 3 bases, there was a span of 14 bases. The CDR3 sequence is 15 residues long. As DNA, the CDR3 is TGTGCCAGTAGCTTCAGAGGCCTGGACACCGGGGAGCTGTTTTTT. Residues: CASSFRGLDTGELFF.

The rearrangement links TRBV18 to TRBJ2-5, with TRBD2 matching over 12 bases. J was trimmed by 2 bases and V by 3 bases; bases with no gene match: 10. This CDR3 has 18 residues. CDR1 and CDR2 (germline): KGHSH, LQKENI. CDR3: CASSPGLAGGPEQETQYF. In DNA form, the CDR3 reads TGTGCCAGCTCACCGGGGCTAGCGGGAGGGCCGGAACAAGAGACCCAGTACTTC.

The chain couples TRBV30 to TRBJ2-1, with a possible D match to TRBD2 (5 bases). Germline CDR1 and CDR2: GTSNPN and SVGIG (reference sequence). Trimming removed 2 bases from V and 10 bases from J, with 15 bases in between. This CDR3 spans 13 amino acids. The CDR3 spells CAWSRRAPREQFF. DNA for the CDR3: TGTGCCTGGAGTCGGCGGGCCCCGCGGGAGCAGTTCTTC.

The V call is TRBV7-2, the J call TRBJ2-7; 9 bases match TRBD2. The CDR3 contains 14 residues. Germline trimming cut 4 bases from V and 1 base from J; bases unmatched to any gene: 2. Germline V gene lookup returns CDR1 SGHTA and CDR2 FQGNSA. The CDR3 reads CASSWGLASYEQYF. CDR3 nucleotides: TGTGCCAGCAGCTGGGGACTAGCTTCCTACGAGCAGTACTTC.

This chain connects TRBV4-1 to TRBJ1-3; D is unresolved. With 2 bases removed from V and 3 bases from J, the gap between germline ends came to 5 bases. The CDR3 covers 13 residues. The V gene's germline CDR1 is MGHRA and CDR2 YSYEKL. CDR3 amino acids: CASSQSSGNTIYF. In DNA form, the CDR3 reads TGCGCCAGCAGCCAATCCAGTGGAAACACCATATATTTT.

The V gene is TRBV12-3 or TRBV12-4, the J gene TRBJ2-5; TRBD1 might be the D (5 bases). Deletions cut 3 bases from V and 3 bases from J, with 8 bases between. The CDR3 totals 13 residues. The CDR3 protein is CASSFGAKETQYF. DNA for the CDR3: TGTGCCAGCAGTTTTGGGGCAAAAGAGACCCAGTACTTC.

The V and J genes are TRBV28 and TRBJ2-1; possible D gene TRBD2, 5 bases. Trimming took 8 bases from V and 5 from J, leaving 13 bases between them. Germline lookup yields CDR1 MDHEN and CDR2 SYDVKM. CDR3 length: 13 amino acids. The CDR3 spells CASGYRLNNEQFF. CDR3 nucleotides: TGTGCCAGCGGATACAGACTAAACAATGAGCAGTTCTTC.

The V and J genes are TRBV18 and TRBJ1-5, with D possibly TRBD1 on 5 matching bases. This CDR3 is built from 13 residues. Trimming shortened V by 9 bases and J by 3 bases, and 12 bases separated the two germline ends. From germline, CDR1 is KGHSH and CDR2 LQKENI. Here the CDR3 DNA reads TGTGCCAGTACCCGGGGGGACAATCAGCCCCAGCATTTT. Its protein product is CASTRGDNQPQHF.